A selection of T cell receptor beta chains follows, all from one sample in a study of cytomegalovirus exposure and HLA in healthy donors. The data were produced by immunoSEQ multiplex PCR, yet TCRdb's version contains in-frame clones alone and is incomplete. The data contain 150,000 to 200,000 clones, approximately 88% of them singletons. The specimen was PBMCs. Receptors were obtained from a woman aged 18 to 35 in good health and CMV-seronegative. Each CDR3 is given with its conserved first and last residue. The D gene is left open where the match is weak. Part of the rows lack a size; the others show once, few, many or a class for expanded clones.

J	D	V	size	DNA	CDR3
TRBJ2-4	.	TRBV27	.	TGTGCCAGCAGTTTAAGTTATCAGGGGCCTCAAAACAGTCAGTACTTC	CASSLSYQGPQNSQYF
TRBJ1-6	.	TRBV7-8	.	TGTGCCAGCAGCTTCCCAGGTCGATCACCCCTCCACTTT	CASSFPGRSPLHF
TRBJ2-7	.	TRBV11-3	.	TGTGCCAGCAGCTTAGTCCAGGGATCCTATACCGAGCAGTACTTC	CASSLVQGSYTEQYF
TRBJ1-1	.	TRBV7-2	.	TGTGCCAGCAGAAAAACAGGGTTGGGGTACACTGAAGCTTTCTTT	CASRKTGLGYTEAFF
TRBJ1-1	.	TRBV18	.	TGTGCCAGCTCACCACCGGGGGGGGGCTCCACTGAAGCTTTCTTT	CASSPPGGGSTEAFF
TRBJ2-3	TRBD2	TRBV18	.	TGTGCCAGCTCACCATCCGCGGGGGGTGGCGCAGATACGCAGTATTTT	CASSPSAGGGADTQYF
TRBJ2-7	.	TRBV10-1	once	TGCGCCAGCAGTGAGCGGAGTGAGCAGTACTTC	CASSERSEQYF
TRBJ2-5	TRBD2	TRBV7-9	.	TGTGCCAGCAGCACTGGGACTAGCGGGGGGTTTGAGACCCAGTACTTC	CASSTGTSGGFETQYF
TRBJ2-6	.	TRBV19	.	TGTGCCAGTAGTATGTGGGACTCTGGGGCCAACGGCCTGACTTTC	CASSMWDSGANGLTF
TRBJ2-7	.	TRBV9	.	TGTGCCAGCAGCGTAGGACAGGGAGGTTACGAGCAGTACTTC	CASSVGQGGYEQYF
TRBJ1-1	TRBD1	TRBV11-2	few	TGTGCCAGCAGCCGAACCCAGGACAGGACCACTGAAGCTTTCTTT	CASSRTQDRTTEAFF
TRBJ2-3	.	TRBV9	.	TGTGCCAGCAGCGTAGGAGGGGGTGAAAATACGCAGTATTTT	CASSVGGGENTQYF
TRBJ1-1	.	TRBV14	.	TGTGCCAGCAGCCAAAGGCTGGGGGCCGTTATGAACACTGAAGCTTTCTTT	CASSQRLGAVMNTEAFF
TRBJ1-5	.	TRBV5-6	.	TGTGCCAGCAGCTCGTTCTACAGGGAGGGCCAGCCCCAGCATTTT	CASSSFYREGQPQHF
TRBJ2-7	TRBD2	TRBV27	.	TGTGCCAGTGCTAGCGGGCCATCCTACGAGCAGTACTTC	CASASGPSYEQYF
TRBJ1-3	.	TRBV6-1	.	TGTGCCAGCAGGCCAGCTGGAAACACCATATATTTT	CASRPAGNTIYF
TRBJ1-2	TRBD1	TRBV6-1	.	TGTGCCATTACTTTGGGACAGATGATAAACTATGGCTACACCTTC	CAITLGQMINYGYTF
TRBJ1-1	.	TRBV7-2	.	TGTGCCAGCAGCTTAGCTCAGCCCGGGGGTGAAGCTTTCTTT	CASSLAQPGGEAFF
TRBJ1-3	.	TRBV9	once	TGTGCCAGCAGCGTAGGCCATAGGGGTAGACGCACTGGAAACACCATATATTTT	CASSVGHRGRRTGNTIYF
TRBJ1-1	TRBD1	TRBV5-4	.	TGTGCCAGCAGCTTTTGGCGCTGGAGGGGGCCTGATGAAGCTTTCTTT	CASSFWRWRGPDEAFF
TRBJ1-1	.	TRBV6-1	.	TGTGCCAGCACTCCGGGGAGGGAGAACACTGAAGCTTTCTTT	CASTPGRENTEAFF
TRBJ2-1	.	TRBV7-9	.	TGTGCCAGCAACTTAGGGGTGGCGGGTTTTAGGGATGAGCAGTTCTTC	CASNLGVAGFRDEQFF
TRBJ1-1	.	TRBV29-1	.	TGCAGCGTTCAGTTGGGGCCAAACACTGAAGCTTTCTTT	CSVQLGPNTEAFF
TRBJ2-7	TRBD1	TRBV28	.	TGTGCCAGCAGTTTTGGGACAGTTGGCGAGCAGTACTTC	CASSFGTVGEQYF
TRBJ2-7	TRBD1	TRBV14	.	TGTGCCAGCAGCCGGATGACAGGGGGCTTATACGAGCAGTACTTC	CASSRMTGGLYEQYF
TRBJ2-2	TRBD1	TRBV18	.	TGTGCCAGCTCGCCACCGGGACAGGGACCGAACACCGGGGAGCTGTTTTTT	CASSPPGQGPNTGELFF
TRBJ2-7	.	TRBV10-2	.	TGCGCCAGCAGTGGTGTAGGCAGGCAAACCTACGAGCAGTACTTC	CASSGVGRQTYEQYF
TRBJ1-2	TRBD1	TRBV6-1	.	TGTGCCAGCAGTGAGGAGGACAGGGGTTACTATGGCTACACCTTC	CASSEEDRGYYGYTF
TRBJ1-2	.	TRBV5-1	.	TGCGCCAGCAGCTTGGAAGCCGGTGGCTACACCTTC	CASSLEAGGYTF
TRBJ2-3	.	TRBV30	.	TGTGCCTGGAGTGTACAGTCCAGTAGCGTCACAGATACGCAGTATTTT	CAWSVQSSSVTDTQYF
TRBJ2-1	.	TRBV7-3	.	TGTGCCAGCAGCTCCCGGGATCACAATGAGCAGTTCTTC	CASSSRDHNEQFF
TRBJ1-5	TRBD1	TRBV4-2	.	TGTGCCAGCAGCCAAGCGAACAGGGGTTTTTATATGAGCAATCAGCCCCAGCATTTT	CASSQANRGFYMSNQPQHF
TRBJ1-6	TRBD1	TRBV7-8	.	TGTGCCAGCAGCTTAAACAGGGGGCTGGAAAATTCACCCCTCCACTTT	CASSLNRGLENSPLHF
TRBJ2-5	TRBD2	TRBV7-9	once	TGTGCCAGCAGCTTAGGGGGGGGCCAAGAGACCCAGTACTTC	CASSLGGGQETQYF
TRBJ2-3	TRBD2	TRBV6-1	.	TGTGCCAGCAGTGTCGCTTACGGGGGGGCCACAGATACGCAGTATTTT	CASSVAYGGATDTQYF
TRBJ2-7	TRBD2	TRBV9	.	TGTGCCAGCAGCGATAGCGGGGGCGTTTGGAGTAACGAGCAGTACTTC	CASSDSGGVWSNEQYF
TRBJ1-1	.	TRBV5-4	.	TGTGCCAGCAGCCATCTCGGCCAGGCGAACACTGAAGCTTTCTTT	CASSHLGQANTEAFF
TRBJ1-5	TRBD1	TRBV19	.	TGTGCCAGTAGTTTCACCGGGACAGGTAATCAGCCCCAGCATTTT	CASSFTGTGNQPQHF
TRBJ2-7	.	TRBV13	once	TGCGCCAGCAGCCAAGGTTTAGCGATCAGCTCCTACGAGCAGTACTTC	CASSQGLAISSYEQYF
TRBJ2-2	TRBD1	TRBV11-3	.	TGTGCCAGCAGCCCATCGACAGGGTCGGCCGGGGAGCTGTTTTTT	CASSPSTGSAGELFF
TRBJ1-2	.	TRBV5-4	.	TGTGCCAGCAGCTTGTACGGTGTTAAAACCTTC	CASSLYGVKTF
TRBJ1-5	.	TRBV15	.	TGTGCCACTTTAGGACACCCCAATCAGCCCCAGCATTTT	CATLGHPNQPQHF
TRBJ1-5	TRBD1	TRBV6-5	.	TGTGCCAGCAGAAGAACGGGACAGGGGGGACAGCCCCAGCATTTT	CASRRTGQGGQPQHF
TRBJ1-3	.	TRBV21-1	.	TGTGCCAGCAGCAAAGGTCCGAGCTCTGGAAACACCATATATTTT	CASSKGPSSGNTIYF
TRBJ2-1	TRBD1	TRBV28	.	TGTGCCAGCAGTCCCGGGGACAGACAAGCTAATGAGCAGTTCTTC	CASSPGDRQANEQFF
TRBJ2-7	TRBD1	TRBV7-9	once	TGTGCCAGCAGCCAGACAGGGGCCCTGCAGTACTTC	CASSQTGALQYF
TRBJ2-3	TRBD2	TRBV5-5	.	TGTGCCAGCACACCGCAGCGGGGTACGCAGTATTTT	CASTPQRGTQYF
TRBJ2-5	.	TRBV6-1	few	TGTGCCGTTTCGGGGGAGACCCAGTACTTC	CAVSGETQYF
TRBJ2-5	TRBD1	TRBV30	few	TGTGCCTGGAGTCCCGGACAGGGGAGGCAAGAGACCCAGTACTTC	CAWSPGQGRQETQYF
TRBJ2-3	TRBD1	TRBV7-2	.	TGTGCCAGCAGCTATAGGACAGGGGGAACTAGCACAGATACGCAGTATTTT	CASSYRTGGTSTDTQYF
TRBJ2-7	TRBD1	TRBV11-2	.	TGTGCCAGCAAACAGGGGGGTCTTTCGTCCTACGCGGAGCAGTACTTC	CASKQGGLSSYAEQYF
TRBJ1-2	TRBD1	TRBV29-1	.	TGCAGCGTTCCGGGACAGGCTAACTATGGCTACACCTTC	CSVPGQANYGYTF
TRBJ2-5	.	TRBV7-9	.	TGTGCCAGCAGCCCCGGTAGGACAGCCAAACTCCAAGAGACCCAGTACTTC	CASSPGRTAKLQETQYF
TRBJ2-7	TRBD2	TRBV5-4	.	TGTGCCAGCAGCTTGTACAAGGGGGGGACTAGCGGTTACGAGCAGTACTTC	CASSLYKGGTSGYEQYF
TRBJ1-4	.	TRBV7-9	.	TGTGCCAGCAGCCCCCGGACTGGAGCAACTAATGAAAAACTGTTTTTT	CASSPRTGATNEKLFF